A single sample is the source of the 9 T cell receptor beta chains below, sequenced in a study of T cell responses to AZD1222 COVID-19 vaccine. Data came from immunoSEQ multiplex PCR; TCRdb stores just in-frame clones and leaves some out. The data show over 120,000 clones, roughly nine tenths seen once. Here the sequenced sample was peripheral blood, taken on day 0 of AZD1222 vaccination. The receptors were gathered from an adult in good health.

This clone was recorded once. V gene TRBV5-1 combines with J gene TRBJ2-2; the D gene is possibly TRBD1 (6 bases). Trimming took 0 bases from V and 1 from J, leaving 7 bases between them. CDR1 and CDR2 (germline): SGHRS, YFSETQ. The CDR3 has 15 amino acids. The CDR3 spells CASSLGQVNTGELFF. In DNA, the CDR3 is TGCGCCAGCAGCTTGGGACAGGTGAACACCGGGGAGCTGTTTTTT.

The chain couples TRBV30 to TRBJ1-1, with D perhaps matching TRBD1 (6 bases). CDR3 length: 14 amino acids. Trimming cost V 5 bases and J 5 bases, with 18 bases left between them. The V gene's germline CDR1 is GTSNPN and CDR2 SVGIG (reference sequence). In nucleotides, the CDR3 is TGTGCCTGGGGGGACAAGGCCCCTCCTACTGAAGCTTTCTTT. It codes for CAWGDKAPPTEAFF. The variable domain in full, completed from reference TRBV30 and TRBJ1-1, reads SQTIHQWPATLVQPVGSPLSLECTVEGTSNPNLYWYRQAAGRGLQLLFYSVGIGQISSEVPQNLSASRPQDRQFILSSKKLLLSDSGFYLCAWGDKAPPTEAFFGQGTRLTVV.

V gene TRBV7-9 combines with J gene TRBJ1-1, with D unclear. The ends were cut back, 9 bases at V and 4 bases at J, with 15 bases in the middle. The germline V gene has CDR1 SEHNR and CDR2 FQNEAQ (reference sequence). There are 13 residues in the CDR3. CDR3 protein: CASIGQGLTEAFF. The CDR3 DNA reads as TGTGCCAGTATTGGTCAAGGACTCACTGAAGCTTTCTTT.

The genes are TRBV12-3 or TRBV12-4 and TRBJ2-7; D remains unclear. V was pared by 4 bases and J by 3 bases, with 10 bases between. The CDR3 is made up of 13 amino acids. The CDR3 loop reads CASSSPLNYEQYF. DNA for the CDR3: TGTGCCAGCAGTTCTCCGTTGAACTACGAGCAGTACTTC.

This chain joins TRBV28 and TRBJ2-7; TRBD2 matches at 16 bases. This CDR3 spans 18 amino acids. Germline V gene data show CDR1 as MDHEN and CDR2 as SYDVKM. Unmatched junction bases numbered 9, after V lost 5 bases and J lost 2 bases. CDR3 sequence (DNA): TGTGCCAGCAGTCCTCCGGGACTAGCGGGAGGGGGAGCCTACGAGCAGTACTTC. Its protein is CASSPPGLAGGGAYEQYF.

The chain uses TRBV6-5 and TRBJ1-2; D is unclear. CDR3 length: 13 amino acids. Trimming took 4 bases from V and 5 from J, leaving 11 bases between them. Germline-derived CDR1 and CDR2 are MNHEY and SVGAGI. CDR3 DNA: TGTGCCAGCAGTTCCGGGAGCCCATATGGCTACACCTTC. Translated: CASSSGSPYGYTF.

The rearrangement links TRBV5-6 to TRBJ1-6; D is ambiguous. The CDR3 sequence is 14 residues long. From germline, CDR1 is SGHDT and CDR2 YYEEEE. V was pared by 5 bases and J by 10 bases, with 16 bases between. This CDR3 is CASRKDRRQSPLHF. CDR3 DNA sequence: TGTGCCAGCAGGAAGGACCGGCGCCAATCACCCCTCCACTTT.

This rearrangement joins TRBV5-6 to TRBJ1-2; a possible D gene is TRBD1 (5 bases). The CDR3 covers 15 residues. V lost 3 bases to trimming and J lost 6 bases, with 18 bases between them. From germline, CDR1 is SGHDT and CDR2 YYEEEE. This CDR3 is CASSWDGRAGNGYTF. As DNA, the CDR3 is TGTGCCAGCAGCTGGGATGGGAGGGCAGGGAATGGCTACACCTTC.

This clone appeared once. The chain carries TRBV7-8 and TRBJ1-1; TRBD1 is a possible D gene (6 bases). Germline-derived CDR1 and CDR2 are SGHVS and FQNEAQ. The V end lost 4 bases, the J end lost 1 base, and 10 bases lay between the germline ends. The CDR3 loop spans 14 amino acids. Here the CDR3 reads CASSYQTGNTEAFF. CDR3 nucleotides: TGTGCCAGCAGCTATCAGACAGGGAACACTGAAGCTTTCTTT. Together with reference TRBV7-8 and TRBJ1-1, the CDR3 gives the full variable domain: GAGVSQSPRYKVAKRGQDVALRCDPISGHVSLFWYQQALGQGPEFLTYFQNEAQLDKSGLPSDRFFAERPEGSVSTLKIQRTQQEDSAVYLCASSYQTGNTEAFFGQGTRLTVV.